A single sample gave rise to the 14 T cell receptor beta chains below, sequenced in a study of CD8 T cells in Susac syndrome. The RNA input was about 0.45 to 1 ug, and it was reverse transcribed with random hexamers. TCRdb redid the calling of the immunoSEQ multiplex PCR reads with MiXCR, one entry per CDR3 protein. The repertoire includes about 400,000 distinct CDR3 sequences, around 85% of them detected once, and under 0.15% sits in the top ten. Input material: CD8+ T cells from PBMCs. The receptors stem from a human donor with multiple sclerosis.

The genes are TRBV18 and TRBJ2-7; TRBD1 matches 10 bases. The V segment lost 2 bases and the J segment 5 bases; nucleotides outside the gene matches: 3. This CDR3 is 14 amino acids long. Germline V CDR1 and CDR2: KGHSH, LQKENI. CDR3 sequence reads: CASSPVGTGDEQYF. CDR3 DNA sequence: TGTGCCAGCTCACCAGTGGGGACAGGGGACGAGCAGTACTTC.

V is TRBV4-1 and J is TRBJ1-2; D is uncertain. The CDR3 runs 15 residues. Germline loops: CDR1 MGHRA, CDR2 YSYEKL. Trimming pared 1 base from V and 3 bases from J, leaving 12 bases between. Here the CDR3 reads CASSQVTGFDYGYTF. The DNA of the CDR3 is TGCGCCAGCAGCCAAGTTACGGGTTTTGACTATGGCTACACCTTC.

The chain employs TRBV14 and TRBJ2-2; the D is unclear. V was pared by 4 bases and J by 2 bases, with 8 bases between. The CDR3 has 14 amino acids. Germline V gives CDR1 SGHDN, CDR2 FVKESK. CDR3 loop: CASSPLLNTGELFF. As DNA, the CDR3 is TGTGCCAGCAGCCCATTACTAAACACCGGGGAGCTGTTTTTT. Together with reference TRBV14 and TRBJ2-2, the CDR3 gives the full variable domain: EAGVTQFPSHSVIEKGQTVTLRCDPISGHDNLYWYRRVMGKEIKFLLHFVKESKQDESGMPNNRFLAERTGGTYSTLKVQPAELEDSGVYFCASSPLLNTGELFFGEGSRLTVL.

The chain joins TRBV6-1 to TRBJ2-6; 10 bases align to TRBD1. Germline CDR1 reads MNHNS; CDR2 reads SASEGT. V dropped 4 bases and J dropped 0; count of bases not matched to a gene: 3. This CDR3 comprises 17 residues. The CDR3 protein is CASSGGQGRSGANVLTF. In DNA form, the CDR3 reads TGTGCCAGCAGTGGGGGACAGGGGCGCTCTGGGGCCAACGTCCTGACTTTC.

The chain has TRBV20-1 and TRBJ2-1; D is unclear. Deletions cut 0 bases from V and 4 bases from J, with 10 bases between. The CDR3 totals 14 residues. Germline V gives CDR1 DFQATT, CDR2 SNEGSKA (reference sequence). The CDR3 nucleotides read TGCAGTGCTAGAGATCAGGCGACTTACAATGAGCAGTTCTTC. Encoded protein: CSARDQATYNEQFF.

In this sample, this clonotype turned up once. The V call is TRBV27, the J call TRBJ2-3, with 9 bases matching TRBD1. The germline V gene has CDR1 MNHEY and CDR2 SMNVEV (reference sequence). The CDR3 covers 14 residues. V was pared by 8 bases and J by 4 bases, with 7 bases of the junction left unmatched. CDR3 nucleotides: TGTGCCAGCCTACAGGGGGCTGGGGCAGATACGCAGTATTTT. Its translation is CASLQGAGADTQYF.

A single count supports this clonotype. The chain employs TRBV19 and TRBJ2-7; weak D call: TRBD1 (6 bases). The CDR3 sequence is 14 residues long. Germline assignment: CDR1 LNHDA and CDR2 SQIVND (reference sequence). V lost 5 bases, J lost 3 bases, and 14 bases lay in between. The chain's CDR3 is CASSSYPDSYEQYF. The CDR3, as DNA: TGTGCCAGTAGTTCGTACCCGGACAGCTACGAGCAGTACTTC.

This clonotype was detected once. One junction end disagrees with the germline gene, perhaps due to a read error. The chain joins TRBV7-9 to TRBJ1-4; 7 nucleotides match TRBD1. The CDR3 totals 16 residues. CDR1 and CDR2 (germline): SEHNR, FQNEAQ (reference sequence). CDR3 sequence: CASSIPGEGANEKLFF. The CDR3 bases are TGTGCCAGCAGCATACCTGGGGAGGGGGCTAACGAAAAACTGTTTTTT.

Here the CDR3 DNA reads TGTGCCAGCAGCTCCTCACGGACTAGCGTTAAGGCCGGGGAGCTGTTTTTT. It yields the protein CASSSSRTSVKAGELFF. V and J are TRBV7-9 and TRBJ2-2; 9 bases align to TRBD2. Germline CDR1 is SEHNR and CDR2 is FQNEAQ (reference sequence). V was clipped by 4 bases and J by 6 bases; unmatched bases: 12. This CDR3 has 17 residues.

The chain recombines TRBV6-1 with TRBJ1-3; TRBD1 agrees at 12 bases. Germline V gene data show CDR1 as MNHNS and CDR2 as SASEGT. V lost 4 bases, J lost 8 bases, and 3 bases stayed unmatched. This CDR3 contains 14 residues. CDR3 DNA sequence: TGTGCCAGCAGTGCGGGACAGGGGGCGCACACCATATATTTT. It translates to CASSAGQGAHTIYF.

This clonotype has just a few counts. This chain connects TRBV12-3 or TRBV12-4 to TRBJ2-1; D is ambiguous. This CDR3 comprises 11 residues. V lost 6 bases and J 10 bases, leaving 10 bases between the germline ends. CDR3 coding DNA: TGTGCCAGCAGCCCCGGTGCAGAGCAGTTCTTC. This sequence encodes CASSPGAEQFF.

The V gene is TRBV27, the J gene TRBJ2-1, with 13 bases aligning to TRBD2. The CDR3 extends over 17 amino acids. Germline loops: CDR1 MNHEY, CDR2 SMNVEV (reference sequence). Trimming took 5 bases from V and 6 from J; bases not matched to a gene: 10. CDR3 nucleotides: TGTGCCAGCAGTCCCGGACTAGCGGGGGACCTACTCAATGAGCAGTTCTTC. Protein sequence: CASSPGLAGDLLNEQFF.

The rearrangement links TRBV27 to TRBJ1-1; no definite D call. Per the germline V gene, CDR1 is MNHEY and CDR2 is SMNVEV (reference sequence). CDR3 size: 13 residues. Trimming removed 4 bases from V and 1 base from J, with 7 bases in between. In nucleotides, the CDR3 is TGTGCCAGCAGTTATACATCGAACACTGAAGCTTTCTTT. Its protein product is CASSYTSNTEAFF.

The J gene is TRBJ1-4, the V gene TRBV11-2; D call uncertain. Germline lookup yields CDR1 SGHAT and CDR2 FQNNGV. Between the trimmed V and J ends, which lost 5 bases and 8 bases, there was a span of 12 bases. The CDR3 totals 13 residues. CDR3 region: CASSQSEGEKLFF. The CDR3 region has the DNA TGTGCCAGCAGCCAGAGTGAGGGAGAAAAACTGTTTTTT.